These 13 T cell receptor beta chains were all obtained from the same sample, sequenced in a study of cytomegalovirus exposure and HLA in healthy donors. The PCR employed 60 Vbeta primers together with 13 Jbeta primers. Assay used: immunoSEQ multiplex PCR; TCRdb lists only in-frame clones, some missing. The top ten hold about 1% of the sample, which has about 190,000 clones, around 83% seen once. The sample taken for sequencing was PBMCs. The receptors here all came from a woman in her thirties or forties in good health and CMV-seronegative.

For the CDR3, the DNA is TGTGCCAGCAGTTACACAAGAAACACTGAAGCTTTCTTT. Translating it yields CASSYTRNTEAFF. The rearrangement uses TRBV6-5 and TRBJ1-1; no clear D gene. V lost 2 bases and J lost 2, with 6 bases in between. Per the germline V gene, CDR1 is MNHEY and CDR2 is SVGAGI. This CDR3 has 13 amino acids.

Here the CDR3 DNA reads TGTGCCAGCAGTTCTAGCGGGAGCCTCAATGAGCAGTTCTTC. Its translation: CASSSSGSLNEQFF. The chain combines TRBV6-5 with TRBJ2-1, with 10 bases identical to TRBD2. Germline CDR1 MNHEY, CDR2 SVGAGI. V lost 4 bases, J lost 6 bases, and 3 bases stayed unmatched. The CDR3 is made up of 14 amino acids.

The chain employs TRBV5-4 and TRBJ2-1; 7 nucleotides line up with TRBD2. The CDR3 has 15 residues. Trimming cost V 4 bases and J 3 bases; bases outside gene matches: 7. Per the germline V gene, CDR1 is SGHNT and CDR2 is YYREEE (reference sequence). The CDR3: CASSPSGVGYNEQFF. DNA of the CDR3: TGTGCCAGCAGCCCCAGCGGGGTGGGCTACAATGAGCAGTTCTTC.

The rearrangement joins TRBV7-9 to TRBJ2-1, with D perhaps matching TRBD2 (6 bases). V lost 5 bases to trimming and J lost 5 bases, with 16 bases between them. The CDR3 spans 15 residues. Germline V gene sequence: CDR1 SEHNR, CDR2 FQNEAQ (reference sequence). The CDR3 is CASSRSAGSNNEQFF. DNA for the CDR3: TGTGCCAGCAGCCGTAGCGCGGGGTCAAACAATGAGCAGTTCTTC.

This chain connects TRBV5-4 to TRBJ1-1; 9 positions match TRBD1. J gave up 1 base and V 2 bases, and 3 bases lay outside the gene matches. In germline, CDR1 is SGHNT, CDR2 YYREEE (reference sequence). The CDR3 loop spans 15 amino acids. The CDR3: CASSLKDRGNTEAFF. CDR3 sequence (DNA): TGTGCCAGCAGCTTAAAGGACAGGGGGAACACTGAAGCTTTCTTT.

This rearrangement joins TRBV6-6 to TRBJ2-4, with D maybe TRBD1 (6 bases). Trimming removed 4 bases at V and 8 bases at J, with 15 bases between. Germline CDR1 MNHNY, CDR2 SVGAGI (reference sequence). This CDR3 contains 14 residues. Here the CDR3 reads CASSLRQATYIQYF. Here the CDR3 DNA reads TGTGCCAGCAGTTTAAGACAGGCAACCTACATTCAGTACTTC.

CDR3 loop: CASSDFPYEQYF. The CDR3 DNA reads TGTGCCAGCAGTGACTTTCCTTACGAGCAGTACTTC. The rearrangement joins TRBV6-5 to TRBJ2-7, with D hard to call. Germline CDR1 reads MNHEY; CDR2 reads SVGAGI. The V end was cut by 5 bases, the J end by 4 bases, with 9 bases between. This CDR3 has 12 amino acids.

The J gene is TRBJ1-5, the V gene TRBV12-5, with no clear D. The germline V gene has CDR1 LGHNT and CDR2 FRNRAP. This CDR3 is 15 amino acids long. The germline V and J ends were trimmed by 1 base and 2 bases, with 9 bases remaining between them. CDR3 residues: CASGLAPRRNQPQHF. In nucleotides, the CDR3 is TGTGCTAGTGGTTTGGCACCGCGTCGCAATCAGCCCCAGCATTTT.

The rearrangement links TRBV6-1 to TRBJ2-1; 7 bases are a match to TRBD1. The J segment lost 4 bases and the V segment lost 7 bases, leaving 4 bases of the junction unmatched. CDR1 and CDR2 (germline): MNHNS, SASEGT. This CDR3 has 13 residues. DNA of the CDR3: TGTGCCAGCACCCGGGACAGATACAATGAGCAGTTCTTC. Translated: CASTRDRYNEQFF.

This chain connects TRBV4-3 to TRBJ1-3; D gene uncertain. Germline assignment: CDR1 LGHNA and CDR2 YSLEER. The CDR3 is 18 residues long. Trimming pared 6 bases from V and 3 bases from J, leaving 24 bases between. CDR3 sequence (DNA): TGCGCCAGCAGGCGTTGGGAGGGCCCTCAAGCGGGTGGAAACACCATATATTTT. It yields the protein CASRRWEGPQAGGNTIYF.

This rearrangement joins TRBV19 to TRBJ2-1; perhaps TRBD2 as D (6 bases). From germline, CDR1 is LNHDA and CDR2 SQIVND (reference sequence). V was cut by 1 base and J by 5 bases, with 15 bases left in between. The CDR3 is 16 residues long. Here the CDR3 DNA reads TGTGCCAGTAGTATAGTGGGCGGGAACGCGAACAATGAGCAGTTCTTC. Its protein product is CASSIVGGNANNEQFF.

To note about this clone: One end of the junction does not line up with germline, which may come from a read error. The chain joins TRBV6-6 to TRBJ2-7, with D tentatively TRBD2 (6 bases). The CDR3 is made up of 13 amino acids. Per the germline V gene, CDR1 is MNHNY and CDR2 is SVGAGI (reference sequence). The CDR3 bases are TGTGCCAGCAGTTACCCCAATTCCCGGGACTGTCGCTTC. Translation: CASSYPNSRDCRF.

This clone appeared a few times. As DNA, the CDR3 is TGTGCCACCAGCAGGGGACAGGGATCTCACTATGGCTACACCTTC. Residues: CATSRGQGSHYGYTF. The rearrangement links TRBV15 to TRBJ1-2; 9 nucleotides match TRBD1. The CDR3 runs to 15 residues. Germline V lookup: CDR1 LNHNV, CDR2 YYDKDF (reference sequence). After removal of 3 bases from V and 3 bases from J, the junction contained 5 bases not matched to a gene.